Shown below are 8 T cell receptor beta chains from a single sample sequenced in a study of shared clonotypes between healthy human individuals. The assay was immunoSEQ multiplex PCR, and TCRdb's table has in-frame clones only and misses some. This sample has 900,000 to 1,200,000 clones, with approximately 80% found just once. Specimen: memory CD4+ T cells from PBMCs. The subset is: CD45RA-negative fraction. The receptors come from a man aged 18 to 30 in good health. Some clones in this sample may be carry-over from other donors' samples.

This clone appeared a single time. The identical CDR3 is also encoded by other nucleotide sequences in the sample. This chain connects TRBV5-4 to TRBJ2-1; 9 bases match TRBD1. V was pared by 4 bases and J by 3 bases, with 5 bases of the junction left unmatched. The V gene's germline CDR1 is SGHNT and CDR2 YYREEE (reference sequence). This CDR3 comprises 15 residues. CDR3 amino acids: CASSPGQGSYNEQFF. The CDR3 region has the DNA TGTGCCAGCAGCCCTGGACAGGGGAGCTACAATGAGCAGTTCTTC.

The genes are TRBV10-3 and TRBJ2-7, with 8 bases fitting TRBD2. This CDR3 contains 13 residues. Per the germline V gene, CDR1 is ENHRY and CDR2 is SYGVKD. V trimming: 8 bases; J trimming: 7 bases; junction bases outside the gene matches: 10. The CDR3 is CAIGGAGEWEQYF. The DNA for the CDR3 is TGTGCCATCGGGGGAGCGGGAGAGTGGGAGCAGTACTTC.

The CDR3 reads CASSKGRARPTTNEKLFF. CDR3 DNA: TGTGCCAGCAGCAAAGGGAGGGCCAGGCCCACAACTAATGAAAAACTGTTTTTT. V gene TRBV21-1 combines with J gene TRBJ1-4. TRBV21-1 is a documented pseudogene. This CDR3 has 18 residues.

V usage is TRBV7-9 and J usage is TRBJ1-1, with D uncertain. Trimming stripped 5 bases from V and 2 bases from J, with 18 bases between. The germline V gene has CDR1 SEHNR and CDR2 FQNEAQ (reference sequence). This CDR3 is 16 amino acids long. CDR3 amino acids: CASSRTGRKVNTEAFF. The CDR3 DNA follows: TGTGCCAGCAGCAGGACCGGGAGGAAGGTCAACACTGAAGCTTTCTTT. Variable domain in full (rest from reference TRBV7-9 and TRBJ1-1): DTGVSQNPRHKITKRGQNVTFRCDPISEHNRLYWYRQTLGQGPEFLTYFQNEAQLEKSRLLSDRFSAERPKGSFSTLEIQRTEQGDSAMYLCASSRTGRKVNTEAFFGQGTRLTVV.

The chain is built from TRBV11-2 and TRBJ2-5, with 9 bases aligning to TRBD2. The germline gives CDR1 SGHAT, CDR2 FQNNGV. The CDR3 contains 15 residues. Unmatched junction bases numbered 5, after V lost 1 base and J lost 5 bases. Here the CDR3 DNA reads TGTGCCAGCAGCTTAGTCGGTAGCGGGAGTGAGACCCAGTACTTC. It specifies CASSLVGSGSETQYF.

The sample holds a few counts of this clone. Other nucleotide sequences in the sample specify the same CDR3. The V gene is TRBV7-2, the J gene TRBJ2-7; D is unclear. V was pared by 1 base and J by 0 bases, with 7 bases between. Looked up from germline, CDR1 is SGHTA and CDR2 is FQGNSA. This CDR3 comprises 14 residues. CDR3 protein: CASSLGLGSYEQYF. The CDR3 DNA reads TGTGCCAGCAGCTTAGGGCTGGGCTCCTACGAGCAGTACTTC.

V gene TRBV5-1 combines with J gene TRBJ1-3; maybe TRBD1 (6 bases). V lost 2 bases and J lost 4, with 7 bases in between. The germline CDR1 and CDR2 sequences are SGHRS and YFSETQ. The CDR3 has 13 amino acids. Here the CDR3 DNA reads TGCGCCAGCAGCTTCAGGGGAGGAAACACCATATATTTT. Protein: CASSFRGGNTIYF.

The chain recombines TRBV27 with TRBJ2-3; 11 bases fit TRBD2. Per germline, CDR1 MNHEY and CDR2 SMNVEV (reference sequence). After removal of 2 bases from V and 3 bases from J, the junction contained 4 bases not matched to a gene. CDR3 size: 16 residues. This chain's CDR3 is CASSLRRLAGTDTQYF. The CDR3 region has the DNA TGTGCCAGCAGTTTACGGCGACTAGCGGGGACAGATACGCAGTATTTT.